Described below is a single TCR beta chain sequence and its context. J was trimmed by 7 bases and V by 1 base; bases with no gene match: 5. Germline CDR1 is MGHRA and CDR2 is YSYEKL. CDR3 length: 15 residues. These data are taken from a study of cytomegalovirus exposure and HLA in healthy donors. The PCR contained 60 Vbeta and 13 Jbeta primers. Here immunoSEQ multiplex PCR was the method, and the copy in TCRdb shows in-frame clones only, minus some. The table records roughly 89,000 clones, around 81% of them present only once. The V gene is TRBV4-1, the J gene TRBJ1-2; TRBD1 aligns across 11 bases. This receptor was obtained from a man between 18 and 35 years old in good health and CMV-seronegative. The sequenced sample was PBMCs. The CDR3, as DNA: TGCGCCAGCAGCCAAGCCGGGACAGGGGGATCTGGCTACACCTTC. Translation gives CASSQAGTGGSGYTF.